These 10 T cell receptor beta chains were all obtained from the same sample, sequenced in a study of blood T cells in healthy people across ages. Alongside a J-beta primer mix, a sample-barcoded 5' primer served in a second PCR lasting 7 to 11 cycles. TCRdb analysed the 5' RACE reads with MiXCR anew, one entry per CDR3 protein. The sample has around 1,500,000 distinct CDR3 sequences; 28% are singletons. The specimen sequenced was blood. These receptor sequences come from a woman aged 30 to 39 in good health.

This chain joins TRBV7-9 and TRBJ2-7; D perhaps matches TRBD2 (5 bases). Trimming removed 5 bases at V and 6 bases at J, with 17 bases between. Germline assignment: CDR1 SEHNR and CDR2 FQNEAQ (reference sequence). This CDR3 spans 14 amino acids. This CDR3 is CASSHRGSPFEQYF. The DNA of the CDR3 is TGTGCCAGCAGCCACCGAGGGTCCCCCTTCGAGCAGTACTTC.

This chain links TRBV24-1 with TRBJ2-1; D gene uncertain. Germline loops: CDR1 KGHDR, CDR2 SFDVKD. This CDR3 comprises 16 residues. Trimming pared 4 bases from V and 0 bases from J, leaving 12 bases between. The CDR3 region is CATSESGASSYNEQFF. CDR3 nucleotide sequence: TGTGCCACCAGTGAATCGGGCGCAAGCTCCTACAATGAGCAGTTCTTC.

The chain recombines TRBV10-3 with TRBJ2-4; D is unclear. Trimming took 11 bases from V and 8 from J, leaving 13 bases between them. Looked up from germline, CDR1 is ENHRY and CDR2 is SYGVKD. This CDR3 has 11 residues. CDR3 coding DNA: TGTGCCGCAGCAGACCGTTACATTCAGTACTTC. Its translation: CAAADRYIQYF.

A few counts support this clonotype. The chain combines TRBV28 with TRBJ2-3; D remains unclear. The CDR3 consists of 12 residues. V lost 11 bases and J 1 base, leaving 10 bases between the germline ends. Germline V gives CDR1 MDHEN, CDR2 SYDVKM. The CDR3 coding sequence is TGTGCCCCCCCCGACCGCACAGATACGCAGTATTTT. It yields the protein CAPPDRTDTQYF.

This clonotype was counted many times. The gene calls are TRBV28 and TRBJ2-6; TRBD1 is a possible D gene (5 bases). Trimming took 3 bases from V and 2 from J, leaving 17 bases between them. The CDR3 contains 18 residues. Germline V lookup: CDR1 MDHEN, CDR2 SYDVKM. The CDR3: CASSLDYGADTGANVLTF. Here the CDR3 DNA reads TGTGCCAGCAGTTTGGATTATGGGGCCGACACTGGGGCCAACGTCCTGACTTTC.

The chain uses TRBV7-3 and TRBJ2-1; TRBD2 might be the D (7 bases). Germline values: CDR1 SGHTA, CDR2 FQGTGA. This CDR3 comprises 15 residues. With 1 base removed from V and 6 bases from J, the gap between germline ends came to 13 bases. CDR3 sequence: CASSLRAGARNEQFF. Written as DNA, the CDR3 is TGTGCCAGCAGCTTAAGGGCGGGGGCCCGCAATGAGCAGTTCTTC. Full variable domain (remainder filled in from reference TRBV7-3 and TRBJ2-1): GAGVSQTPSNKVTEKGKYVELRCDPISGHTALYWYRQSLGQGPEFLIYFQGTGAADDSGLPNDRFFAVRPEGSVSTLKIQRTERGDSAVYLCASSLRAGARNEQFFGPGTRLTVL.

Comments on this clonotype: This may stem from a read error, because a much larger clone lies one nucleotide away. The CDR3 coding sequence is TGTGCCTGCAGCCAAGATTCTAGAGATGAGCAGTACTTC. This encodes CACSQDSRDEQYF. The chain uses TRBV4-2 and TRBJ2-4; D not resolved. The CDR3 covers 13 residues. Germline V lookup: CDR1 LGHNA, CDR2 YNFKEQ.

This clonotype has a handful of counts. The gene calls are TRBV29-1 and TRBJ1-2; 9 positions match TRBD1. CDR1 SQVTM and CDR2 ANQGSEA come from the germline V gene. There are 14 residues in the CDR3. J lost 4 bases, V lost 4 bases, and 7 bases had no gene match. The CDR3 protein is CSVAVGTGIYGYTF. The CDR3, as DNA: TGCAGCGTTGCTGTGGGGACAGGGATCTATGGCTACACCTTC.

Comments on this clonotype: Germline and junction disagree at one end, which may indicate a read error. The rearrangement links TRBV6-6 to TRBJ2-7; 12 bases agree with TRBD1. Germline V gives CDR1 MNHNY, CDR2 SVGAGI (reference sequence). This CDR3 contains 16 residues. CDR3: CASSHSSGTGGVEQYF. The DNA of the CDR3 is TGTGCCAGCAGTCACTCCTCCGGGACAGGGGGCGTCGAGCAGTACTTC.

In this sample, this clonotype turned up once. The CDR3: CSARAGPHQETQYF. DNA for the CDR3: TGCAGTGCTAGAGCCGGTCCCCACCAAGAGACCCAGTACTTC. The chain carries TRBV20-1 and TRBJ2-5; D ambiguous. There are 14 residues in the CDR3. Germline V lookup: CDR1 DFQATT, CDR2 SNEGSKA (reference sequence). Trimming took 1 base from V and 0 from J, leaving 9 bases between them.